The 23 T cell receptor beta chains presented below share a single source sample, sequenced in a study of T cells after yellow fever vaccination. MiXCR, run by TCRdb on the 5' RACE reads, gives a single entry per CDR3 protein. The sample contains 200,000 to 300,000 distinct CDR3 sequences, 10% to 15% of which appear only once. The sequencing here drew on CD4+ T cells sorted from PBMCs, taken 45 days after the yellow fever booster vaccination. These receptors originate from a man younger than 40 who received the YFV17D yellow fever vaccine.

The rearrangement links TRBV5-1 to TRBJ2-5; D unclear. The V end was cut by 0 bases, the J end by 4 bases, with 10 bases between. CDR1 and CDR2 from the germline V gene are SGHRS and YFSETQ. This CDR3 is 14 amino acids long. CDR3 sequence reads: CASSLEDRRETQYF. CDR3 sequence (DNA): TGCGCCAGCAGCTTGGAGGACCGTCGAGAGACCCAGTACTTC.

In DNA form, the CDR3 reads TGTGCCAGCAGCCTCAACAGGGGGCCTTCCACAGATACGCAGTATTTT. Residues: CASSLNRGPSTDTQYF. The V call is TRBV7-2, the J call TRBJ2-3; 9 positions match TRBD1. The CDR3 totals 16 residues. Germline V gene data show CDR1 as SGHTA and CDR2 as FQGNSA. The V segment lost 5 bases and the J segment 2 bases; nucleotides outside the gene matches: 8.

The table lists this clonotype with a few counts. This sequence joins TRBV12-3 or TRBV12-4 and TRBJ2-7; 10 bases line up with TRBD2. Trimming took 3 bases from V and 4 from J; bases not matched to a gene: 6. The CDR3 contains 15 residues. CDR3 DNA sequence: TGTGCCAGCAGTTTGTTACTAGCGGGAAGATACGAGCAGTACTTC. Encoded protein: CASSLLLAGRYEQYF.

Only a few counts were recorded for this clonotype. CDR3: CASSSRGGSGANVLTF. For the CDR3, the DNA is TGTGCCAGCAGCTCGAGGGGGGGCTCTGGGGCCAACGTCCTGACTTTC. The chain links TRBV7-2 to TRBJ2-6, with D possibly TRBD2 on 7 matching bases. The germline CDR1 and CDR2 sequences are SGHTA and FQGNSA. V was pared by 4 bases and J by 0 bases, with 10 bases between. This CDR3 region has 16 residues.

The CDR3 bases are TGCAGTGCTAGGGGCCTGCGACAGAACACTGAAGCTTTCTTT. It yields the protein CSARGLRQNTEAFF. This rearrangement joins TRBV20-1 to TRBJ1-1; D gene ambiguous. The CDR3 has 14 residues. CDR1 and CDR2 from the germline V gene are DFQATT and SNEGSKA (reference sequence). V was shortened by 3 bases and J by 1 base, with 12 bases between the two germline ends.

The table lists this clonotype with many counts. This chain connects TRBV20-1 to TRBJ2-1; D unclear. The V gene lost 0 bases and the J gene lost 6 bases, with 0 bases spanning the gap. Germline CDR1 DFQATT, CDR2 SNEGSKA (reference sequence). This CDR3 spans 10 amino acids. This chain's CDR3 is CSARDNEQFF. The CDR3 DNA follows: TGCAGTGCTAGAGACAATGAGCAGTTCTTC.

This clonotype was seen repeatedly, ten times or more. CDR3 amino acids: CASSGRVETQYF. The DNA of the CDR3 is TGTGCCAGCAGCGGGAGGGTGGAGACCCAGTACTTC. V is TRBV5-5 and J is TRBJ2-5, with TRBD2 matching over 7 bases. Trimming took 4 bases from V and 5 from J; bases not matched to a gene: 2. Looked up from germline, CDR1 is SGHKS and CDR2 is YYEKEE (reference sequence). This CDR3 has 12 residues.

This clonotype was seen only a few times. V and J are TRBV29-1 and TRBJ1-1; D perhaps matches TRBD1 (5 bases). There are 16 residues in the CDR3. Trimming removed 3 bases at V and 0 bases at J, with 17 bases between. Looked up from germline, CDR1 is SQVTM and CDR2 is ANQGSEA. CDR3 nucleotides: TGCAGCGTTGATTGGGCCGGGACCGAGATGAACACTGAAGCTTTCTTT. Its protein is CSVDWAGTEMNTEAFF.

The CDR3 reads CASSVSQIPGELFF. The CDR3 nucleotides read TGTGCCAGCAGCGTGTCCCAGATCCCCGGGGAGCTGTTTTTT. The chain joins TRBV9 to TRBJ2-2; D gene uncertain. Trimming left V 2 bases short and J 6 bases short, with 11 bases between. The CDR3 is 14 residues long. The germline V gene encodes CDR1 SGDLS and CDR2 YYNGEE.

V and J are TRBV20-1 and TRBJ1-5; the D gene is possibly TRBD1 (5 bases). V lost 6 bases and J lost 2, with 11 bases in between. This CDR3 is 13 amino acids long. The V gene's germline CDR1 is DFQATT and CDR2 SNEGSKA (reference sequence). CDR3 protein: CSAPRGRNQPQHF. The DNA of the CDR3 is TGCAGTGCACCTAGGGGTCGCAATCAGCCCCAGCATTTT.

This clonotype was counted between two and nine times. The rearrangement uses TRBV5-1 and TRBJ2-5; TRBD2 matches at 14 bases. CDR1 and CDR2 (germline): SGHRS, YFSETQ. The V gene end was trimmed by 6 bases and the J gene end by 4 bases; junction bases not matched to a gene: 5. This CDR3 comprises 15 residues. This chain's CDR3 is CASTRLAGGRETQYF. Written as DNA, the CDR3 is TGCGCCAGCACCAGACTAGCGGGAGGGAGAGAGACCCAGTACTTC.

The J gene is TRBJ2-5, the V gene TRBV4-3, with D perhaps assigned TRBD1 or TRBD2 (6 bases each). Looked up from germline, CDR1 is LGHNA and CDR2 is YSLEER. The length of the CDR3 is 14 residues. Trimming took off 2 bases at V and 5 bases at J, with 12 bases between the two ends. CDR3 region: CASSQHGGEETQYF. CDR3 nucleotides: TGCGCCAGCAGCCAACACGGGGGCGAGGAGACCCAGTACTTC.

V gene TRBV12-3 or TRBV12-4 combines with J gene TRBJ2-2; D not certain. This CDR3 is 10 amino acids long. V lost 10 bases to trimming and J lost 4 bases, with 4 bases between them. CDR3 in amino acids: CATGTGELFF. CDR3 coding DNA: TGTGCCACCGGCACCGGGGAGCTGTTTTTT.

This chain connects TRBV11-2 to TRBJ2-2; no firm D call. Germline V gene sequence: CDR1 SGHAT, CDR2 FQNNGV. The CDR3 runs to 13 residues. V lost 0 bases and J lost 7, with 6 bases in between. The CDR3 DNA reads TGTGCCAGCAGCTTAGAGGGTATCGGGGAGCTGTTTTTT. Encoded protein: CASSLEGIGELFF.

This clonotype was seen repeatedly, ten times or more. V is TRBV4-3 and J is TRBJ2-1, with a possible D match to TRBD2 (5 bases). Germline assignment: CDR1 LGHNA and CDR2 YSLEER. The CDR3 consists of 14 residues. Deletions cut 0 bases from V and 9 bases from J, with 12 bases between. The CDR3 loop is CASSQEVASTEQFF. The DNA for the CDR3 is TGCGCCAGCAGCCAAGAAGTCGCTAGCACTGAGCAGTTCTTC.

Note on this clonotype: The germline gene is not matched at one end of the junction; a read error may be the cause. This chain links TRBV20-1 with TRBJ1-2, with 7 positions matching TRBD1. The CDR3 runs to 14 residues. Per the germline V gene, CDR1 is DFQATT and CDR2 is SNEGSKA (reference sequence). CDR3: CCAGQGQGVRGYTF. In DNA form, the CDR3 reads TGCTGTGCTGGCCAGGGCCAGGGGGTTCGTGGCTACACCTTC.

This clonotype occurred many times. The chain combines TRBV20-1 with TRBJ2-5; 11 bases agree with TRBD2. V gave up 3 bases and J gave up 4 bases; unmatched junction bases: 10. Germline V gives CDR1 DFQATT, CDR2 SNEGSKA (reference sequence). This CDR3 spans 16 amino acids. The CDR3 sequence: CSASVAGGDVRETQYF. The CDR3, as DNA: TGCAGTGCTAGCGTAGCGGGAGGGGATGTTAGAGAGACCCAGTACTTC.

This rearrangement joins TRBV19 to TRBJ2-1; 16 bases are a match to TRBD2. J gave up 4 bases and V 6 bases, and 6 bases lay outside the gene matches. The CDR3 runs to 17 residues. Germline V gene data show CDR1 as LNHDA and CDR2 as SQIVND (reference sequence). CDR3 DNA: TGTGCCAGTAGGCCGGGACTAGCGGGAGGGCCTTACAATGAGCAGTTCTTC. It codes for CASRPGLAGGPYNEQFF.

This clonotype has a handful of counts. The V gene is TRBV10-1, the J gene TRBJ2-3, with D perhaps matching TRBD1 or TRBD2 (6 bases each). Between the trimmed V and J ends, which lost 2 bases and 4 bases, there was a span of 10 bases. The CDR3 length is 14 residues. Germline V gene lookup returns CDR1 WNHNN and CDR2 SYGVQD (reference sequence). The CDR3 is CASSEGGGPDTQYF. The CDR3 nucleotides are TGCGCCAGCAGTGAGGGAGGGGGTCCAGATACGCAGTATTTT.

The chain is built from TRBV5-1 and TRBJ2-4; possibly TRBD2 for D (5 bases). CDR3 length equals 15 residues. Germline CDR1 is SGHRS and CDR2 is YFSETQ. Trimming pared 4 bases from V and 2 bases from J, leaving 13 bases between. CDR3 in DNA: TGCGCCAGCAGCAAAGCTACTAGTACCAAAAACATTCAGTACTTC. Its translation is CASSKATSTKNIQYF.

This clonotype was seen ten or more times. The V gene is TRBV4-2, the J gene TRBJ2-2; perhaps TRBD1 as D (7 bases). The germline V and J ends were trimmed by 2 bases and 3 bases, with 16 bases remaining between them. Germline V gene sequence: CDR1 LGHNA, CDR2 YNFKEQ. This CDR3 region has 17 residues. The CDR3, as DNA: TGTGCCAGCAGCCAAACCGGGGGCAGGGGGGACACCGGGGAGCTGTTTTTT. Its protein product is CASSQTGGRGDTGELFF.

This clonotype was observed a handful of times. This chain links TRBV10-3 with TRBJ2-3, with 8 positions matching TRBD2. V lost 4 bases and J lost 5; bases outside the gene matches: 8. Germline CDR1 and CDR2: ENHRY and SYGVKD. This CDR3 spans 15 amino acids. This chain's CDR3 is CAISGRRGDQDTQYF. The CDR3 region has the DNA TGTGCCATCAGTGGGCGGCGGGGGGATCAAGATACGCAGTATTTT.

V is TRBV6-5 and J is TRBJ1-2; possibly TRBD1 for D (6 bases). Germline V gene data show CDR1 as MNHEY and CDR2 as SVGAGI. This CDR3 is 16 amino acids long. Trimming cost V 0 bases and J 2 bases, with 13 bases left between them. The CDR3 DNA reads TGTGCCAGCAGTTACTCGCAGGGGCGAGGAAACTATGGCTACACCTTC. Amino acid sequence: CASSYSQGRGNYGYTF.